Below are 5 T cell receptor beta chains sequenced from a single sample in a study of blood T cells in healthy people across ages. Sample-barcoded 5' priming and a J-beta primer mix drove a second PCR of about 6 to 11 cycles. TCRdb fed the 5' RACE reads into MiXCR, producing one record per CDR3 protein. The sample holds 500,000 to 650,000 distinct CDR3 sequences; about 26% are singletons and the top ten take 3% to 4%. This sample was shared with a second study, whose subject was T cells of mothers and their children.

Input material: blood. The receptors were gathered from a boy younger than 10 in good health.

The rearrangement joins TRBV12-3 or TRBV12-4 to TRBJ2-5, with D perhaps assigned TRBD1 or TRBD2 (5 bases each). Deletions cut 5 bases from V and 1 base from J, with 23 bases between. The CDR3 length is 18 residues. CDR3: CASSPRPPGTAGQETQYF. CDR3 DNA: TGTGCCAGCAGTCCAAGGCCCCCCGGGACCGCCGGCCAAGAGACCCAGTACTTC.

This sequence joins TRBV6-5 and TRBJ1-3; the D is unclear. The CDR3 extends over 11 amino acids. CDR1 is MNHEY, CDR2 SVGAGI, per germline. Deletions cut 2 bases from V and 9 bases from J, with 5 bases between. Written as DNA, the CDR3 is TGTGCCAGCAGTTACCAAGGCACCATATATTTT. Translated, it gives CASSYQGTIYF.

The V gene is TRBV2, the J gene TRBJ2-5; 8 nucleotides match TRBD1. The CDR3 is 16 amino acids. Germline V CDR1 and CDR2: SNHLY, FYNNEI. V lost 6 bases, J lost 4 bases, and 13 bases stayed unmatched. The CDR3 DNA is TGTGCCAGCAGCCTCGGCGTGAGAGGACAGGGAGAGACCCAGTACTTC. It yields the protein CASSLGVRGQGETQYF.

This clonotype was recorded a few times. The J gene is TRBJ1-4, the V gene TRBV9, with 8 bases matching TRBD1. The CDR3 has 15 residues. The V segment lost 4 bases and the J segment 6 bases; nucleotides outside the gene matches: 8. The germline CDR1 and CDR2 sequences are SGDLS and YYNGEE. CDR3 residues: CASSLQGAPDEKLFF. Here the CDR3 DNA reads TGTGCCAGCAGCCTTCAGGGGGCGCCGGATGAAAAACTGTTTTTT.

This clonotype was counted between two and nine times. The chain links TRBV30 to TRBJ2-7, with D perhaps matching TRBD2 (5 bases). CDR1 GTSNPN and CDR2 SVGIG come from the germline V gene (reference sequence). The CDR3 has 11 amino acids. Trimming took 4 bases from V and 6 from J, leaving 10 bases between them. The CDR3 spells CAWNRAGEQYF. The CDR3 bases are TGTGCCTGGAATCGGGCGGGCGAGCAGTACTTC.